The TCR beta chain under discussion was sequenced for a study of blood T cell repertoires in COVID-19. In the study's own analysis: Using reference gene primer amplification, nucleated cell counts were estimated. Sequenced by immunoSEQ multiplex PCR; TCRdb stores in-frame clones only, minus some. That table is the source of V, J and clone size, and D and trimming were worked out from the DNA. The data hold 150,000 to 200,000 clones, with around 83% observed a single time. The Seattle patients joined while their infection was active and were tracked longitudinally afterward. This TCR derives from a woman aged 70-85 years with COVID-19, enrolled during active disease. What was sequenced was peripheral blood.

CDR3 nucleotides: TGTGCCAGCAGTCCGGGAAGTTGGAATGAAAAACTGTTTTTT. It codes for CASSPGSWNEKLFF. The chain has TRBV28 and TRBJ1-4; D unresolved. In germline, CDR1 is MDHEN, CDR2 SYDVKM. The CDR3 runs to 14 residues. V lost 5 bases and J lost 5, with 12 bases in between. The whole variable domain, filled in from reference TRBV28 and TRBJ1-4, reads DVKVTQSSRYLVKRTGEKVFLECVQDMDHENMFWYRQDPGLGLRLIYFSYDVKMKEKGDIPEGYSVSREKKERFSLILESASTNQTSMYLCASSPGSWNEKLFFGSGTQLSVL.